The present entry profiles one T cell receptor beta chain with its context. What it recognizes is unknown. CDR1 is KGHSH and CDR2 is LQKENI in the germline V gene. This CDR3 spans 15 amino acids. V lost 3 bases and J 1 base, leaving 13 bases between the germline ends. Sample barcodes and UMIs were carried by the TCR alpha and TCR beta cDNA libraries that 5'RACE generated with constant-segment primers. TCRdb independently ran MiXCR on the 5' RACE reads; one entry per CDR3 protein. The sample consists of a few hundred thousand distinct CDR3 sequences, 25% to 30% of them appearing once. The data were obtained in a study of T-cell memory formation after mild COVID-19. General observations from the study: Memory cells collected pre-infection included some clones that later responded, suggesting cross-reactive memory joined.

V and J are TRBV18 and TRBJ2-7; D gene ambiguous. The TCR comes from an adult woman who had mild COVID-19 (a few samples of this study predate the infection). Cell type and time point are not known. Source material: PBMCs or a T cell subset sorted from them (not recorded which). CDR3 protein: CASSPPSAGSYEQYF. CDR3 nucleotides: TGTGCCAGCTCACCGCCAAGCGCCGGTTCCTACGAGCAGTACTTC.